Listed below are T cell receptor beta chains from one sample, sequenced in a study of blood T cells in healthy people across ages. From the 5' RACE reads, TCRdb called clonotypes with MiXCR, one entry per CDR3 protein. The sample has approximately 1,700,000 distinct CDR3 sequences; roughly two fifths are singletons. Source material: blood. The source of these receptors is a human donor in good health. CDR3s include the opening cysteine and the closing phenylalanine or tryptophan. Size values are once, few and many counts, or a class for expanded clones, and some rows have none.

J gene: TRBJ2-5
CDR3 length: 15
clone size: -
V gene: TRBV9
CDR3 protein: CASSDSGGLQETQYF

J gene: TRBJ2-5
CDR3 length: 14
clone size: -
V gene: TRBV6-6
CDR3 protein: CASSLSGFQETQYF

J gene: TRBJ2-7
CDR3 length: 15
clone size: few
V gene: TRBV7-9
CDR3 protein: CASSFYRDRVYEQYF

J gene: TRBJ2-7
CDR3 length: 15
clone size: -
V gene: TRBV11-1
CDR3 protein: CASSWTGGISTEQYF

J gene: TRBJ2-1
CDR3 length: 19
clone size: once
V gene: TRBV11-2
CDR3 protein: CASTQGTSGGTSSYNEQFF

J gene: TRBJ1-3
CDR3 length: 17
clone size: -
V gene: TRBV5-1
CDR3 protein: CASSSRTGAFSGNTIYF

J gene: TRBJ2-4
CDR3 length: 12
clone size: many
V gene: TRBV12-3/TRBV12-4
CDR3 protein: CASSQETNIQYF

J gene: TRBJ1-2
CDR3 length: 14
clone size: -
V gene: TRBV6-5
CDR3 protein: CASSCGGWDYGYTF

J gene: TRBJ1-5
CDR3 length: 15
clone size: -
V gene: TRBV7-9
CDR3 protein: CASSLEGGLNQPQHF

J gene: TRBJ2-1
CDR3 length: 14
clone size: -
V gene: TRBV5-1
CDR3 protein: CASSLAFGADEQFF

J gene: TRBJ2-3
CDR3 length: 9
clone size: -
V gene: TRBV11-1
CDR3 protein: CASSLGGNF

J gene: TRBJ2-3
CDR3 length: 13
clone size: -
V gene: TRBV12-3/TRBV12-4
CDR3 protein: CASSFSTDDTQYF

J gene: TRBJ2-7
CDR3 length: 14
clone size: -
V gene: TRBV5-1
CDR3 protein: CASSPRDRGNEQYF

J gene: TRBJ2-3
CDR3 length: 16
clone size: -
V gene: TRBV7-7
CDR3 protein: CASSSRVLAGGDTQYF

J gene: TRBJ2-7
CDR3 length: 16
clone size: -
V gene: TRBV7-2
CDR3 protein: CASSLTTGFSRNEQYF

J gene: -
CDR3 length: 19
clone size: -
V gene: TRBV7-8
CDR3 protein: CASSLVAGWGSSVSYEQYF

J gene: -
CDR3 length: 14
clone size: few
V gene: TRBV20-1
CDR3 protein: CSASTSGASGEQYF

J gene: TRBJ2-3
CDR3 length: 14
clone size: -
V gene: TRBV6-5
CDR3 protein: CASSQSLTTDTQYF

J gene: TRBJ2-7
CDR3 length: 14
clone size: few
V gene: TRBV20-1
CDR3 protein: CSAGLAGGQYEQYF

J gene: TRBJ1-2
CDR3 length: 14
clone size: -
V gene: TRBV2
CDR3 protein: CASNSGARNYGYTF

J gene: TRBJ1-2
CDR3 length: 13
clone size: -
V gene: TRBV11-2
CDR3 protein: CASSLSLFYGYTF

J gene: TRBJ2-5
CDR3 length: 14
clone size: -
V gene: TRBV7-2
CDR3 protein: CASRKQGSGETQYF

J gene: TRBJ1-2
CDR3 length: 14
clone size: -
V gene: TRBV2
CDR3 protein: CASTDRGRPDGYTF

J gene: TRBJ2-1
CDR3 length: 15
clone size: -
V gene: TRBV25-1
CDR3 protein: CASSRVAGGHNEQFF

J gene: TRBJ1-2
CDR3 length: 14
clone size: many
V gene: TRBV6-5
CDR3 protein: CASSYIGVPLGYTF

J gene: TRBJ2-1
CDR3 length: 12
clone size: -
V gene: TRBV2
CDR3 protein: CASSGIAGHEFF

J gene: TRBJ2-1
CDR3 length: 17
clone size: -
V gene: TRBV11-3
CDR3 protein: CASSSLIGGGEVNEQFF